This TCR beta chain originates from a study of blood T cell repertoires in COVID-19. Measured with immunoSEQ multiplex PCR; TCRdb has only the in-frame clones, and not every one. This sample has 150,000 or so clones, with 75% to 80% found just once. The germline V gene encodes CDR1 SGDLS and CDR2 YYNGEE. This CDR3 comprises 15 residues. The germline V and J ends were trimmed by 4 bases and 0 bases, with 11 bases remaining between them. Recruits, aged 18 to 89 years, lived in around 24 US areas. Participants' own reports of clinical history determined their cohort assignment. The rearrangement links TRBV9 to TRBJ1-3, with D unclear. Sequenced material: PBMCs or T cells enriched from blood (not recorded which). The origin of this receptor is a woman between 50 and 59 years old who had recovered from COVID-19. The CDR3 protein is CASSLSSSSGNTIYF. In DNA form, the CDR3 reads TGTGCCAGCAGCTTGTCTTCCAGCTCTGGAAACACCATATATTTT.